These 5 T cell receptor beta chains originate from one sample sequenced in a study of monozygotic twins with inflammatory bowel disease. Following a re-call of the 5' RACE reads, TCRdb has one entry per CDR3 protein and lacks DNA. Its clone listing holds a few hundred thousand distinct CDR3 sequences. Material: blood. All receptors derive from a human donor with ulcerative colitis or Crohn's disease, or a healthy co-twin of an affected twin (not recorded which).

The chain carries TRBV12-3 or TRBV12-4 and TRBJ1-1. The CDR3 is 11 residues long. CDR3 protein: CASARTREAFF.

The chain couples TRBV29-1 to TRBJ2-7; TCRdb selects TRBD1, and the lack of DNA leaves this call unchecked. The CDR3 loop spans 13 amino acids. Germline V gives CDR1 SQVTM, CDR2 ANQGSEA. The chain's CDR3 is CSVEDRVYYEQYF.

The genes are TRBV27 and TRBJ1-4; no DNA is available, so the TRBD1 call from TCRdb remains unchecked. The germline V gene has CDR1 MNHEY and CDR2 SMNVEV (reference sequence). The CDR3 has 15 amino acids. The chain's CDR3 is CASSPWGTINEKLFF.

The rearrangement joins TRBV11-1 to TRBJ1-1; TCRdb returns TRBD1, unconfirmable since there is no DNA. CDR1 is SGHAT, CDR2 FQDESV, per germline (reference sequence). CDR3 length: 14 residues. CDR3: CASSLNQGNTEAFF.

V and J are TRBV3-1 and TRBJ2-5; the TCRdb call, TRBD1, lacks DNA for checking. Per germline, CDR1 LGHDT and CDR2 YNNKEL (reference sequence). CDR3 size: 20 residues. The CDR3 protein is CASSQRTTGGPIKGQETQYF.